This T cell receptor beta chain was identified in a study of glioma-infiltrating T cells. Overall study findings and caveats: Non-neoplastic patients had below-expected tissue-blood divergence, while all gliomas exceeded expectation. CDR3 overlap between tissue and blood was very small.

TCR alpha and beta CDR3 regions were amplified from RNA using iRepertoire nested multiplex PCR. Input was roughly 85-450 ng of tissue mRNA or PBMC total RNA. TCRdb called the multiplex PCR reads again in MiXCR, with one record for every CDR3 protein. The sample includes about 99,000 distinct CDR3 sequences, around 30% of them seen just once. This clonotype was counted between two and nine times. Its antigen is not identified. The germline V gene has CDR1 SGHVS and CDR2 FNYEAQ. The CDR3 extends over 14 amino acids. V was clipped by 2 bases and J by 6 bases, with 11 bases between them. What was sequenced was glioma tissue, nonneoplastic brain tissue, or PBMCs (not recorded which). This clonotype was sampled from a human donor with low-grade glioma or glioblastoma, undergoing nonglioma brain surgery, or in good health (not recorded which). The chain employs TRBV7-6 and TRBJ1-5; the D is unclear. The CDR3 region is CASSLTSRGQPQHF. In DNA form, the CDR3 reads TGTGCCAGCAGCTTAACGAGTCGGGGTCAGCCCCAGCATTTT. Full variable domain (outside the CDR3, taken from reference TRBV7-6 and TRBJ1-5): GAGVSQSPRYKVTKRGQDVALRCDPISGHVSLYWYRQALGQGPEFLTYFNYEAQQDKSGLPNDRFSAERPEGSISTLTIQRTEQRDSAMYRCASSLTSRGQPQHFGDGTRLSIL.